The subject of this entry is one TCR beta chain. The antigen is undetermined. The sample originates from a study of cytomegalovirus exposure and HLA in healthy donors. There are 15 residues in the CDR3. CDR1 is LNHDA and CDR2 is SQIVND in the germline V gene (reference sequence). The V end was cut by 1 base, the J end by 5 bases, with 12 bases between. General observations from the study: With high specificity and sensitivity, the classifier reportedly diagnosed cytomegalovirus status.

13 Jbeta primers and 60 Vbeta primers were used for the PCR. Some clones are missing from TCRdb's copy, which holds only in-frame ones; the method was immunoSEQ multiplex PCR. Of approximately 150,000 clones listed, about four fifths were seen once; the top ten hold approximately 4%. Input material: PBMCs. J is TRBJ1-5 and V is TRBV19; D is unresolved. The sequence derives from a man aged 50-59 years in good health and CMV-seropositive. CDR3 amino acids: CASSIASTTHQPQHF. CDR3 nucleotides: TGTGCCAGTAGTATAGCCAGCACGACTCATCAGCCCCAGCATTTT.